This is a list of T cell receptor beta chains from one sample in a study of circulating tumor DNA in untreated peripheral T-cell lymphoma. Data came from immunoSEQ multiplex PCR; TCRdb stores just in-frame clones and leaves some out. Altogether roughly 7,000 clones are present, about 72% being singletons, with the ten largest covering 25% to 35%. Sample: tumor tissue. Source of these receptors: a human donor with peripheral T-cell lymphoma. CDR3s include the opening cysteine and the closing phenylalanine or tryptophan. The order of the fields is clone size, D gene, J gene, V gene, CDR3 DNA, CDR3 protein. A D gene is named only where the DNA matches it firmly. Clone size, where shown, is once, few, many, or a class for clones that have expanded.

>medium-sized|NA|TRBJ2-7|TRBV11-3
TGTGCCAGCAGCTTAGATTCGACCCTTCGTGGCGAGCAGTACTTC
CASSLDSTLRGEQYF
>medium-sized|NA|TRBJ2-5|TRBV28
TGTGCCAGCAGTTTATCTTTCCGGGGACCACAAGAGACCCAGTACTTC
CASSLSFRGPQETQYF
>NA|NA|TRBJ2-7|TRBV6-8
TGTGCCATCAGTGGCCCTGGACCTTACGAGCAGTACTTC
CAISGPGPYEQYF
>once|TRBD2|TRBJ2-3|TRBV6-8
TGTGCCAGTCGGACTAGCGGGGGGGCCTACAGCACAGATACGCAGTATTTT
CASRTSGGAYSTDTQYF
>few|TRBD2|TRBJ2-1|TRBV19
TGTGCCAGTAGTCCCGGACTAGCGGTGAATGAGCAGTTCTTC
CASSPGLAVNEQFF
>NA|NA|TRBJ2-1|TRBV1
TGCGCCAGCAGCCCTATGACACAGTACAATGAGCAGTTCTTC
CASSPMTQYNEQFF
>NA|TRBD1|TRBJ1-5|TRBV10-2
TGCGCCACACGGGACAGGGGTAGCAATCAGCCCCAGCATTTT
CATRDRGSNQPQHF
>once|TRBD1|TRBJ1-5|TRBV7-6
TGTGCCAGCAGCCTCACAGGGGACGGCAATCAGCCCCAGCATTTT
CASSLTGDGNQPQHF
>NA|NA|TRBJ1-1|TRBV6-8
TGTGCCAGCAGTTTGCTACAGGGCACTGAAGCTTTCTTT
CASSLLQGTEAFF
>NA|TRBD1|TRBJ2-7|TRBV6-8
TGTGCCAGCAGTTATGGACAGGGGGAATACTACGAGCAGTACTTC
CASSYGQGEYYEQYF
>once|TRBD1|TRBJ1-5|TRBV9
TGTGCTAGCAGCGCGACAGGGGGCTCGGGTCAGCCCCAGCATTTT
CASSATGGSGQPQHF
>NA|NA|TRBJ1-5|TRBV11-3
TGTGCCAGCAGCCAAGGGGATGGGGCTCATCAGCCCCAGCATTTT
CASSQGDGAHQPQHF
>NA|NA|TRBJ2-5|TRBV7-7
TGTGCCAGCAGCTGCGGGACGATCATTGAGACCCAGTACTTC
CASSCGTIIETQYF
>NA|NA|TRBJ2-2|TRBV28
TGTGCCAGCAACCTAGTTAGCACCGGGGAGCTGTTTTTT
CASNLVSTGELFF
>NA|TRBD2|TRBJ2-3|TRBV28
TGTGCCAGCAGGGGGAGCGGGGGAGATACGCAGTATTTT
CASRGSGGDTQYF
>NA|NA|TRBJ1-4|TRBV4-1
TGCGCCAGCAGCCGGAAGACAGGAGCCTCTAATGAAAAACTGTTTTTT
CASSRKTGASNEKLFF
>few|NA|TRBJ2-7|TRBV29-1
TGCAGCGTTGGAGGCCCCGGCGGTGCCTACGAGCAGTACTTC
CSVGGPGGAYEQYF
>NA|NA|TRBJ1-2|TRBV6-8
TGTGCCAGCAGTTACAGAGGGGAGCATTATGGCTACACCTTC
CASSYRGEHYGYTF
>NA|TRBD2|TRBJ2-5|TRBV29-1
TGCAGCGTTGAAGATCGCGGGGGAGGACGGGAGACCCAGTACTTC
CSVEDRGGGRETQYF
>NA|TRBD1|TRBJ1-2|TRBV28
TGTGCCAGCAGACAGACAGGGGGCCTTGAGGGAGGCTACACCTTC
CASRQTGGLEGGYTF
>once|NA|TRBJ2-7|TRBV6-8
TGTGCCAGCAGCCCCGGGCTATCCTACGAGCAGTACTTC
CASSPGLSYEQYF
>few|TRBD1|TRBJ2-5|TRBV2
TGTGCCAGCAGTGGGGACAGAGTCCCAGAGACCCAGTACTTC
CASSGDRVPETQYF
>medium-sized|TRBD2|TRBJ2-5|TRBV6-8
TGTGCCGCCCGGACTAGCGGGGGGGACCAAGAGACCCAGTACTTC
CAARTSGGDQETQYF
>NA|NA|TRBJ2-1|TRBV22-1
TGTGCCAGCAGTTCCCTCGGCTATGAGCAGTTCTTC
CASSSLGYEQFF
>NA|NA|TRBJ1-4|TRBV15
TGTGCCACCAGCAGAGCGGCCGGGAGGGTTGAAAAACTGTTTTTT
CATSRAAGRVEKLFF
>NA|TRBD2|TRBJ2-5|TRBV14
TGTGCCAGCAGCCAAGTCGCTAGCGGGGGGGCCCTCGAAGAGACCCAGTACTTC
CASSQVASGGALEETQYF
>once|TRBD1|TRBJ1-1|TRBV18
TGTGCCAGCTCGCTTGGGACAGGGGACACTGAAGCTTTCTTT
CASSLGTGDTEAFF
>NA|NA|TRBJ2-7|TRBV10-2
TGCGCCAGCAGGTCTCAGGGGATTGAGACCTACGAGCAGTACTTC
CASRSQGIETYEQYF
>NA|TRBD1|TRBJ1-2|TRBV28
TGTGCCAGCGTTCAATCAGGGGGCTATGGCTACACCTTC
CASVQSGGYGYTF
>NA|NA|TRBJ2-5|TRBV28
TGTGCCAGCAGTTTAGAATACCAAGAGACCCAGTACTTC
CASSLEYQETQYF
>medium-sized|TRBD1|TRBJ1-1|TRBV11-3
TGTGCCAGCAGCCAGACAGGGAGGGACACTGAAGCTTTCTTT
CASSQTGRDTEAFF
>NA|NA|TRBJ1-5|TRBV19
TGTGCCAGTAGTATATATCCGATCAATCAGCCCCAGCATTTT
CASSIYPINQPQHF
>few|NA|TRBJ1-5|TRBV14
TGTGCCAGCAGCCAAGGAAGGAGGCCCCAGCATTTT
CASSQGRRPQHF
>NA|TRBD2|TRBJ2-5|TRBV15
TGTGCCACCAGCCGGGGGGGGAATGAAGAGACCCAGTACTTC
CATSRGGNEETQYF